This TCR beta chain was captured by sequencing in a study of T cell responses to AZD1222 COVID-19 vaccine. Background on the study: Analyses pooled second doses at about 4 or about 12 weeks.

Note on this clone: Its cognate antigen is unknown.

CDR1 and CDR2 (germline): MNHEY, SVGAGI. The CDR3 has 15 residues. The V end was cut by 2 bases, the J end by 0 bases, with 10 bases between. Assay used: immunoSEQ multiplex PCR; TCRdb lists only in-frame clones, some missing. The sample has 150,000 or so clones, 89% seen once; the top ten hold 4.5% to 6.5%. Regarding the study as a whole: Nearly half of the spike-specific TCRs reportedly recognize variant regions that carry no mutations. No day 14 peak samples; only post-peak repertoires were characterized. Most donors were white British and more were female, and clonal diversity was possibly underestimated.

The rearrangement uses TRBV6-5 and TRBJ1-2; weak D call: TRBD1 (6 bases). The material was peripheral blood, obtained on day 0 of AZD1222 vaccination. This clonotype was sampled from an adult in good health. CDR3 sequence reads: CASSYRQAPNYGYTF. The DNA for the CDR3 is TGTGCCAGCAGTTACCGACAGGCCCCTAACTATGGCTACACCTTC.